This T cell receptor beta chain appears in the sequencing data of a study of blood T cell repertoires in COVID-19. Study-wide context: In each case, the material was cDNA or gDNA derived from T cells, B-cell-depleted T cells, or PBMCs.

The CDR3 length is 15 residues. The germline V gene has CDR1 SNHLY and CDR2 FYNNEI. Authors' methods: Amplification from reference gene primers served as the basis for estimated nucleated cell counts. Profiled with immunoSEQ multiplex PCR; TCRdb holds only in-frame clones, not every one. V and J calls and clone size are copied from that table; D and trimming were computed from the DNA. The table shows hundreds of thousands of clones, with 87% occurring only once. Clinical history as reported by participants underpinned cohort assignment. Donors in Cohort 3 counted as recovered after two negative PCRs, clearance, or symptom resolution. About this clone itself: The junction departs from germline at one end; a sequencing error may be responsible.

The TCR was taken from a middle-aged woman who had recovered from COVID-19. The sequenced sample was PBMCs or T cells enriched from blood (not recorded which). V and J are TRBV2 and TRBJ2-5, with 10 bases aligning to TRBD2. This CDR3 is CASSKASGGQETQYF. CDR3 sequence (DNA): TGTGCCAGCAGTAAAGCTAGCGGGGGCCAAGAGACCCAGTACTTC.